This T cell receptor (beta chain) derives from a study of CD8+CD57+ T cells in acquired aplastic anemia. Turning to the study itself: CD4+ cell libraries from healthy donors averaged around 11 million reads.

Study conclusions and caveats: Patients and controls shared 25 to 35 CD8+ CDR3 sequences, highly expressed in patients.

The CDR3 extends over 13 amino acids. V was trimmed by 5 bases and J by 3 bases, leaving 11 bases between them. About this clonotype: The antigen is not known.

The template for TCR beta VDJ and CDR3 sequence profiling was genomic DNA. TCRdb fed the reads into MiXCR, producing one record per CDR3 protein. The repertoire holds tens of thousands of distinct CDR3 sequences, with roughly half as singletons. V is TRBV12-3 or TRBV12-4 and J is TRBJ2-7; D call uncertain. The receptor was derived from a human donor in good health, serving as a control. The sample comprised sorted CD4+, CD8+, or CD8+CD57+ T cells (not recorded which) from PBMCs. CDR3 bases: TGTGCCAGCAGTCTTGGACGGAGCTACGAGCAGTACGTC. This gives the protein CASSLGRSYEQYV.